This TCR beta chain was recovered during a study of PD-1 blockade in mismatch repair-deficient tumors. About the study: All were previously treated, progressing patients with 11 to 13 mismatch repair-deficient cancer types.

The length of the CDR3 is 14 residues. The germline V and J ends were trimmed by 3 bases and 14 bases, with 21 bases remaining between them. Germline V gene sequence: CDR1 SGHDT, CDR2 YYEEEE. TCRdb's copy holds only in-frame clones and misses some; the assay was immunoSEQ multiplex PCR. The repertoire has approximately 60,000 clones, about nine tenths of them found once; the top ten carry approximately 15%. The sequencing here drew on peripheral blood, taken 52 weeks after starting pembrolizumab. The TCR originated in an adult with mismatch repair-deficient cancer. This chain uses TRBV5-6 with TRBJ2-1, with D perhaps matching TRBD1 (5 bases). The CDR3 is CASSSDKTVVFEFF. The CDR3 nucleotides are TGTGCCAGCAGCTCGGACAAGACAGTAGTATTTGAGTTCTTC.